This entry features one T cell receptor beta chain sequence. Its antigen is not identified. This sample is drawn from a study of cytomegalovirus exposure and HLA in healthy donors. The PCR ran on 60 Vbeta and 13 Jbeta primers. Sequencing was performed with immunoSEQ multiplex PCR; in TCRdb, only in-frame clones are kept and a portion is missing. The sample yields 130,000 to 150,000 clones, around 80% seen once. There are 15 residues in the CDR3. V lost 0 bases to trimming and J lost 0 bases, with 9 bases between them. CDR1 is SGHAT, CDR2 FQDESV, per germline (reference sequence). Study-level findings and limits: Most likely, a cluster of highly shared sequence variants arose as a sequencing artifact.

V usage is TRBV11-1 and J usage is TRBJ2-7; D unclear. The sequencing sample was made of PBMCs. The clonotype was recovered from a male donor in good health and CMV-seronegative. CDR3 sequence reads: CASSLASWSSYEQYF. In DNA, the CDR3 is TGTGCCAGCAGCTTAGCGAGTTGGTCCTCCTACGAGCAGTACTTC.